Presented here are 30 T cell receptor beta chains from one specimen sequenced in a study of PD-L1 blockade in urothelial cancer. Clones were sequenced by immunoSEQ multiplex PCR, and TCRdb holds only the in-frame ones, with some missing. The sample includes 38,000 or so clones, around 84% of them seen just once. Time point noted: peripheral blood 6 weeks after treatment start. The specimen comprised PBMCs, sampled around atezolizumab (anti-PD-L1) treatment. The source is a man aged 65 to 85 with urothelial cancer.

The chain carries TRBV28 and TRBJ2-1, with 14 positions matching TRBD2. The CDR3 extends over 16 amino acids. The V gene's germline CDR1 is MDHEN and CDR2 SYDVKM. J lost 5 bases, V lost 11 bases, and 11 bases had no gene match. The CDR3 loop is CAAGTSGSMFHNEQFF. The CDR3 DNA sequence: TGTGCCGCCGGGACTAGCGGGAGTATGTTCCACAATGAGCAGTTCTTC.

CDR3 sequence reads: CSVALRGITDTQYF. The CDR3 DNA reads as TGCAGCGTTGCGCTTAGGGGAATCACAGATACGCAGTATTTT. The chain recombines TRBV29-1 with TRBJ2-3; D perhaps matches TRBD1 (5 bases). The germline gives CDR1 SQVTM, CDR2 ANQGSEA. Trimming took off 4 bases at V and 2 bases at J, with 13 bases between the two ends. The CDR3 length is 14 residues.

V and J are TRBV28 and TRBJ2-2, with 9 bases that match TRBD1. CDR1 is MDHEN and CDR2 is SYDVKM in the germline V gene. With 3 bases clipped from V and 5 bases from J, the junction kept 10 bases outside the gene matches. The CDR3 is made up of 17 amino acids. Written as DNA, the CDR3 is TGTGCCAGCAGTTTCTTTCGCGGGGGACAGGGTACCGGGGAGCTGTTTTTT. Translation gives CASSFFRGGQGTGELFF.

The genes are TRBV9 and TRBJ1-1; the D is unclear. The germline V gene has CDR1 SGDLS and CDR2 YYNGEE. The CDR3 extends over 13 amino acids. V lost 4 bases and J lost 4, with 11 bases in between. The CDR3 DNA reads TGTGCCAGCAGCCGAAACTCCTTCACTGAAGCTTTCTTT. It codes for CASSRNSFTEAFF.

This clone was seen only a few times. The chain couples TRBV7-9 to TRBJ2-5; 15 nucleotides align to TRBD2. Trimming at V came to 5 bases and at J to 5 bases, leaving 6 bases not matched to a gene. Germline V gene lookup returns CDR1 SEHNR and CDR2 FQNEAQ (reference sequence). The CDR3 consists of 16 residues. CDR3 nucleotide sequence: TGTGCCAGCAGCCCCGGGACTAGCGGGAGGATGGAGACCCAGTACTTC. Its translation: CASSPGTSGRMETQYF.

This rearrangement joins TRBV6-5 to TRBJ2-7; 8 nucleotides align to TRBD2. CDR3 length: 15 residues. With V trimmed by 2 bases and J by 4 bases, 7 bases remained unmatched. CDR1 and CDR2 (germline): MNHEY, SVGAGI. The CDR3 nucleotides read TGTGCCAGCAGTTACCGGACTAGCAATTCGTACGAGCAGTACTTC. It yields the protein CASSYRTSNSYEQYF.

V gene TRBV7-2 combines with J gene TRBJ1-5, with D unresolved. Germline assignment: CDR1 SGHTA and CDR2 FQGNSA. Deletions cut 5 bases from V and 3 bases from J, with 5 bases between. The CDR3 spans 12 residues. The DNA of the CDR3 is TGTGCCAGCAGCCTCTCCAATCAGCCCCAGCATTTT. Its translation: CASSLSNQPQHF.

This clone was picked up one time. The V gene is TRBV2, the J gene TRBJ1-4, with D possibly TRBD1 on 5 matching bases. Trimming left V 5 bases short and J 6 bases short, with 13 bases between. Germline CDR1 reads SNHLY; CDR2 reads FYNNEI. This CDR3 comprises 14 residues. The CDR3 nucleotides are TGTGCCAGCAGTATCAGGGTGACTGATGAAAAACTGTTTTTT. Translation gives CASSIRVTDEKLFF.

V gene TRBV28 combines with J gene TRBJ1-2, with 7 bases that match TRBD1. The CDR3 spans 15 residues. From germline, CDR1 is MDHEN and CDR2 SYDVKM. V was pared by 6 bases and J by 5 bases, with 12 bases of the junction left unmatched. CDR3 DNA: TGTGCCAGCAGCCCGGACAGGTCGAGGCCTTATGGCTACACCTTC. Its translation is CASSPDRSRPYGYTF.

The V and J genes are TRBV6-5 and TRBJ1-1; a possible D gene is TRBD1 (6 bases). The CDR3 is 14 residues long. Germline CDR1 MNHEY, CDR2 SVGAGI. Trimming pared 0 bases from V and 3 bases from J, leaving 8 bases between. CDR3 sequence (DNA): TGTGCCAGCAGTTACTCGGCAGGGGACACTGAAGCTTTCTTT. The encoded protein is CASSYSAGDTEAFF.

The V call is TRBV5-1, the J call TRBJ2-5; 14 bases agree with TRBD2. Unmatched junction bases numbered 6, after V lost 4 bases and J lost 4 bases. Germline V gives CDR1 SGHRS, CDR2 YFSETQ. This CDR3 has 16 residues. The CDR3 region is CASSPGGLAGGETQYF. The DNA of the CDR3 is TGCGCCAGCAGCCCGGGAGGACTAGCGGGAGGAGAGACCCAGTACTTC.

This chain uses TRBV5-6 with TRBJ1-2, with 11 bases that match TRBD1. J gave up 7 bases and V 4 bases, and 9 bases lay outside the gene matches. Germline V CDR1 and CDR2: SGHDT, YYEEEE. The CDR3 runs to 15 residues. The CDR3 sequence is CASSPGTGGYRGYTF. The CDR3 DNA follows: TGTGCCAGCAGCCCAGGGACAGGGGGATATCGTGGCTACACCTTC. The complete variable domain, with remaining parts taken from reference TRBV5-6 and TRBJ1-2, reads DAGVTQSPTHLIKTRGQQVTLRCSPKSGHDTVSWYQQALGQGPQFIFQYYEEEERQRGNFPDRFSGHQFPNYSSELNVNALLLGDSALYLCASSPGTGGYRGYTFGSGTRLTVV.

The gene calls are TRBV28 and TRBJ1-4, with D tentatively TRBD1 (5 bases). The ends were cut back, 3 bases at V and 2 bases at J, with 10 bases in the middle. The V gene's germline CDR1 is MDHEN and CDR2 SYDVKM. This CDR3 has 15 amino acids. CDR3 DNA: TGTGCCAGCAGTTTCCAGGGTTTCACTAATGAAAAACTGTTTTTT. This sequence encodes CASSFQGFTNEKLFF.

V and J are TRBV4-2 and TRBJ1-5, with 8 bases identical to TRBD1. This CDR3 region has 14 residues. CDR1 is LGHNA and CDR2 is YNFKEQ in the germline V gene. Trimming took 5 bases from V and 8 from J; bases not matched to a gene: 8. In nucleotides, the CDR3 is TGTGCCAGCAGCGCAGACAGGGGCGGTGAGCCCCAGCATTTT. Its protein product is CASSADRGGEPQHF.

This clone was detected only once. This chain joins TRBV6-1 and TRBJ1-1; TRBD1 aligns across 9 bases. This CDR3 has 14 amino acids. Looked up from germline, CDR1 is MNHNS and CDR2 is SASEGT. V lost 4 bases, J lost 6 bases, and 6 bases stayed unmatched. In DNA form, the CDR3 reads TGTGCCAGCAGTGCCTACAGGGGGCGAGCTGAAGCTTTCTTT. Amino acids: CASSAYRGRAEAFF.

This chain uses TRBV2 with TRBJ1-2; a possible D gene is TRBD1 (6 bases). The V gene lost 5 bases and the J gene lost 2 bases, with 15 bases spanning the gap. The CDR3 totals 15 residues. CDR1 and CDR2 (germline): SNHLY, FYNNEI. As DNA, the CDR3 is TGTGCCAGCAGTTCACAGGGCACGGGCAACTATGGCTACACCTTC. Translated, it gives CASSSQGTGNYGYTF.

This clone was counted between two and nine times. The chain recombines TRBV6-5 with TRBJ1-1, with a tentative D call TRBD1 (5 bases). The CDR3 contains 12 residues. Germline CDR1 is MNHEY and CDR2 is SVGAGI. With 0 bases removed from V and 7 bases from J, the gap between germline ends came to 6 bases. CDR3 residues: CASSYSGGEAFF. The CDR3 nucleotides are TGTGCCAGCAGTTACTCGGGGGGTGAAGCTTTCTTT.

Concerning this clone itself: A junction end diverges from the germline sequence, so it may reflect a read error. The V and J genes are TRBV7-7 and TRBJ2-2, with 7 bases identical to TRBD2. CDR3 length: 14 amino acids. Germline loops: CDR1 SSHAT, CDR2 FNYEAQ (reference sequence). This CDR3 reads CASSPLGGVGELFF. CDR3 in DNA: TGTGCTAGCAGCCCCCTGGGGGGGGTCGGGGAGCTGTTTTTT.

This clone came up once. The CDR3 DNA reads as TGTGCCAGCAGGTTAGGGACAGCGCAAACCGGGGAGCTGTTTTTT. Translation: CASRLGTAQTGELFF. The chain is built from TRBV6-1 and TRBJ2-2, with 7 bases identical to TRBD1. Germline V CDR1 and CDR2: MNHNS, SASEGT. After removal of 6 bases from V and 5 bases from J, the junction contained 9 bases not matched to a gene. This CDR3 has 15 amino acids.

This chain connects TRBV7-9 to TRBJ2-1, with TRBD2 identical over 8 bases. Germline CDR1 reads SEHNR; CDR2 reads FQNEAQ (reference sequence). The CDR3 contains 16 residues. Trimming removed 3 bases from V and 4 bases from J; junction bases left unmatched: 8. For the CDR3, the DNA is TGTGCCAGCAGCTTGGGAACTAGCGGCCCTTACAATGAGCAGTTCTTC. Protein sequence: CASSLGTSGPYNEQFF.

V is TRBV19 and J is TRBJ2-7, with 9 bases matching TRBD1. J was trimmed by 6 bases and V by 5 bases; bases with no gene match: 11. The CDR3 runs 15 residues. Germline CDR1 LNHDA, CDR2 SQIVND (reference sequence). The DNA of the CDR3 is TGTGCCAGTAGTGAAGACAGGGGGGCTGGGATCGAGCAGTACTTC. As protein: CASSEDRGAGIEQYF.

This chain links TRBV30 with TRBJ2-7; 9 bases are shared with TRBD1. With 4 bases clipped from V and 9 bases from J, the junction kept 16 bases outside the gene matches. The CDR3 consists of 15 residues. From germline, CDR1 is GTSNPN and CDR2 SVGIG (reference sequence). The CDR3 here is CAWTAPGQGWSRQYF. CDR3 nucleotides: TGTGCCTGGACCGCGCCGGGACAGGGCTGGTCCCGGCAGTACTTC.

CDR3 bases: TGCGCCAGCAGCTTCTCAACTAGCGGAGTCTCCTACAATGAGCAGTTCTTC. This translates into CASSFSTSGVSYNEQFF. The chain is built from TRBV5-1 and TRBJ2-1; 8 bases are shared with TRBD2. CDR3 size: 17 residues. V was pared by 2 bases and J by 0 bases, with 7 bases of the junction left unmatched. Looked up from germline, CDR1 is SGHRS and CDR2 is YFSETQ.

CDR3 amino acids: CASKWTGGYNEQFF. The DNA for the CDR3 is TGTGCCAGCAAATGGACAGGGGGGTACAATGAGCAGTTCTTC. The chain is built from TRBV6-5 and TRBJ2-1; TRBD1 agrees at 10 bases. The CDR3 contains 14 residues. After removal of 7 bases from V and 4 bases from J, the junction contained 4 bases not matched to a gene. The V gene's germline CDR1 is MNHEY and CDR2 SVGAGI.

The chain is built from TRBV5-1 and TRBJ1-1; the match to TRBD1 covers 7 bases. V lost 7 bases and J lost 5; bases outside the gene matches: 8. The germline V gene encodes CDR1 SGHRS and CDR2 YFSETQ. The CDR3 has 13 amino acids. The CDR3 is CASARQGSTEAFF. DNA of the CDR3: TGCGCCAGCGCCCGACAGGGATCGACTGAAGCTTTCTTT.

J is TRBJ1-3 and V is TRBV18; 7 nucleotides match TRBD1. V lost 5 bases and J lost 7; bases outside the gene matches: 8. The CDR3 has 14 amino acids. Germline V gene sequence: CDR1 KGHSH, CDR2 LQKENI. CDR3 nucleotides: TGTGCCAGCTCATCGTATGGACAGGTCAACACCATATATTTT. Translating it yields CASSSYGQVNTIYF.

This sequence joins TRBV5-1 and TRBJ2-5; tentative D call: TRBD1 (6 bases). The V end lost 1 base, the J end lost 6 bases, and 16 bases lay between the germline ends. Looked up from germline, CDR1 is SGHRS and CDR2 is YFSETQ. This CDR3 contains 15 residues. CDR3 coding DNA: TGCGCCAGCAGCTTGCCGATGGCCAGGGGACAGACCCAGTACTTC. Encoded protein: CASSLPMARGQTQYF.

This chain links TRBV6-1 with TRBJ2-7; D call uncertain. From germline, CDR1 is MNHNS and CDR2 SASEGT. V dropped 5 bases and J dropped 2 bases, with 7 bases sitting between them. This CDR3 has 12 amino acids. CDR3: CASSREAYEQYF. The DNA for the CDR3 is TGTGCCAGCAGTAGAGAAGCCTACGAGCAGTACTTC.

The chain links TRBV7-8 to TRBJ2-7; 10 nucleotides line up with TRBD2. With 5 bases clipped from V and 4 bases from J, the junction kept 8 bases outside the gene matches. The CDR3 is 15 residues long. Germline assignment: CDR1 SGHVS and CDR2 FQNEAQ. The DNA of the CDR3 is TGTGCCAGCAGCGCCCGCCTAGCGGGAGTATACGAGCAGTACTTC. Protein product: CASSARLAGVYEQYF.

In this sample, this clone turned up a few times. The chain couples TRBV4-1 to TRBJ2-2, with 8 bases aligning to TRBD1. Per the germline V gene, CDR1 is MGHRA and CDR2 is YSYEKL. CDR3 length: 17 residues. After removal of 4 bases from V and 1 base from J, the junction contained 8 bases not matched to a gene. Here the CDR3 reads CASSPFTGGRNTGELFF. Written as DNA, the CDR3 is TGCGCCAGCAGCCCTTTTACAGGGGGTAGGAACACCGGGGAGCTGTTTTTT.